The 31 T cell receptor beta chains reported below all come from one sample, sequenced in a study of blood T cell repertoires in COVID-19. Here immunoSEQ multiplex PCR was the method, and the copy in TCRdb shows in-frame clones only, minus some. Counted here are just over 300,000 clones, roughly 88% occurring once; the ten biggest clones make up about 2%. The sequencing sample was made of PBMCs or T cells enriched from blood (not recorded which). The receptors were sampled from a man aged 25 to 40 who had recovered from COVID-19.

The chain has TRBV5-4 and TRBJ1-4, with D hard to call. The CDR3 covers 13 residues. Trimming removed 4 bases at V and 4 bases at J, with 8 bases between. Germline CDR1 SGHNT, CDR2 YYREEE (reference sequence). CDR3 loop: CASSEAINEKLFF. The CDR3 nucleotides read TGTGCCAGCAGCGAGGCAATTAATGAAAAACTGTTTTTT.

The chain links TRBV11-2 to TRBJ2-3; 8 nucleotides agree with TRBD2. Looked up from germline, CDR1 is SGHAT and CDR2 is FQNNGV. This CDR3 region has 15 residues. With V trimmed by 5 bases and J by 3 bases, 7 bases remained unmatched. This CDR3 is CASSVLAGTTDTQYF. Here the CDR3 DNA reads TGTGCCAGCAGCGTTTTAGCGGGAACGACAGATACGCAGTATTTT.

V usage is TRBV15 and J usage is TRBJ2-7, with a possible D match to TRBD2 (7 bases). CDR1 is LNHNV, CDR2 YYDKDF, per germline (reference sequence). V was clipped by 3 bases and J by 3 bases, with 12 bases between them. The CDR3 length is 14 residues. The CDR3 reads CATSRGGPIYEQYF. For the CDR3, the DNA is TGTGCCACCAGCAGGGGGGGGCCCATCTACGAGCAGTACTTC.

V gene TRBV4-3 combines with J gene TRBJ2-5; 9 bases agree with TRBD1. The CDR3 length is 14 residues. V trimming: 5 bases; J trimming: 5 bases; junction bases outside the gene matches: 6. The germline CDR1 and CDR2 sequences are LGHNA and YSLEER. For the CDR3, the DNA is TGCGCCAGCAGCTCGGGACAGGGATGGGAGACCCAGTACTTC. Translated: CASSSGQGWETQYF.

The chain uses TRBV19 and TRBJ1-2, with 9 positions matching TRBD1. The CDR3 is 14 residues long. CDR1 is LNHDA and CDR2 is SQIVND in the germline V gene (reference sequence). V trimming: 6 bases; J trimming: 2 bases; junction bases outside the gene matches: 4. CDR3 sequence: CASSTGGPNYGYTF. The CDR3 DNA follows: TGTGCCAGTAGCACAGGGGGCCCAAACTATGGCTACACCTTC.

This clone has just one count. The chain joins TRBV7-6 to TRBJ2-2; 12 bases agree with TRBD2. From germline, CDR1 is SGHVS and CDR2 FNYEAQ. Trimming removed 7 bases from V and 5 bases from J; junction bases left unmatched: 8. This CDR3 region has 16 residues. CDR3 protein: CASTSPGLAGTGELFF. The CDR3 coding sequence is TGTGCCAGCACCTCCCCCGGACTAGCGGGGACCGGGGAGCTGTTTTTT.

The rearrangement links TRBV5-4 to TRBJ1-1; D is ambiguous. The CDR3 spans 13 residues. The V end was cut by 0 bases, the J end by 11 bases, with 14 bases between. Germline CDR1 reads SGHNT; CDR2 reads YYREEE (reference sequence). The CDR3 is CASSLAGSVSAFF. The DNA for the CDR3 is TGTGCCAGCAGCTTGGCCGGGTCGGTAAGTGCTTTCTTT.

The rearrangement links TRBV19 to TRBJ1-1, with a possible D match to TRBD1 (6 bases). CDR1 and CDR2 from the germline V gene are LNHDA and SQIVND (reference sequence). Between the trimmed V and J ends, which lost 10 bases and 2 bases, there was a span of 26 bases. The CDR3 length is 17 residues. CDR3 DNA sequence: TGTGCCACCAAGGGGGGGGCAGGAACCTCGGAAAACACTGAAGCTTTCTTT. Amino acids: CATKGGAGTSENTEAFF.

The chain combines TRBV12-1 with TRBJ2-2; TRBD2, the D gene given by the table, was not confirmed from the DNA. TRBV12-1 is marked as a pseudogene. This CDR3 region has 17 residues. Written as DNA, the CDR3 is TGTGCCAGCAGCTCAGAGGGACTAGCGGGGGACACAGGGGAGCTGTTTTTT. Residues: CASSSEGLAGDTGELFF.

CDR3 residues: CASSFGQGFEEQYF. The CDR3 bases are TGTGCCAGCAGCTTCGGACAGGGATTCGAAGAGCAGTACTTC. The gene calls are TRBV7-9 and TRBJ2-7, with 8 positions matching TRBD1. This CDR3 is built from 14 residues. Germline V gene lookup returns CDR1 SEHNR and CDR2 FQNEAQ (reference sequence). V was clipped by 3 bases and J by 7 bases; unmatched bases: 8.

The CDR3 sequence is CASSQVARSSVEAFF. The CDR3, as DNA: TGTGCCAGCAGCCAAGTTGCCAGGTCGTCAGTTGAAGCTTTCTTT. The chain couples TRBV14 to TRBJ1-1; no clear D. The germline V gene encodes CDR1 SGHDN and CDR2 FVKESK. This CDR3 contains 15 residues. Trimming shortened V by 1 base and J by 7 bases, and 16 bases separated the two germline ends. The variable domain in full, completed from reference TRBV14 and TRBJ1-1, reads EAGVTQFPSHSVIEKGQTVTLRCDPISGHDNLYWYRRVMGKEIKFLLHFVKESKQDESGMPNNRFLAERTGGTYSTLKVQPAELEDSGVYFCASSQVARSSVEAFFGQGTRLTVV.

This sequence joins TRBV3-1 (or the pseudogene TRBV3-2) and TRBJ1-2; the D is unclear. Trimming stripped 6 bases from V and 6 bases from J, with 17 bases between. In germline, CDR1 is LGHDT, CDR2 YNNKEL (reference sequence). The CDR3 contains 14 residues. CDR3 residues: CASSPLGGEDGYTF. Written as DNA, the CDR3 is TGTGCCAGCAGTCCCCTGGGAGGCGAGGATGGCTACACCTTC.

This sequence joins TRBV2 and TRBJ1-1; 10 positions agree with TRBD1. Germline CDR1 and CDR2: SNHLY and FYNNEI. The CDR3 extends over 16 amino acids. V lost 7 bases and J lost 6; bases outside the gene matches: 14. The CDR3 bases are TGTGCCAGCACCCAATCTTGGACAGGGGGAGGGTCTGAAGCTTTCTTT. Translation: CASTQSWTGGGSEAFF.

CDR3 DNA: TGTGCCAGCAGCCTCACTACCGGGACTGTAGCCTTCAATGAGCAGTTCTTC. Its protein product is CASSLTTGTVAFNEQFF. This chain links TRBV11-3 with TRBJ2-1, with a possible D match to TRBD2 (6 bases). The CDR3 consists of 17 residues. The germline V and J ends were trimmed by 5 bases and 6 bases, with 23 bases remaining between them. The germline V gene encodes CDR1 SGHNT and CDR2 YENEEA.

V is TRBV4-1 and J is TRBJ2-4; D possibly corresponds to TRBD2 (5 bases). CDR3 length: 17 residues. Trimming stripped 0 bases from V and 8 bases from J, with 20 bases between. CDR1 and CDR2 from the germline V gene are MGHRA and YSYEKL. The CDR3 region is CASSQDREQFLGDIQYF. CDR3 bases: TGCGCCAGCAGCCAAGATCGGGAACAGTTCCTCGGGGACATTCAGTACTTC.

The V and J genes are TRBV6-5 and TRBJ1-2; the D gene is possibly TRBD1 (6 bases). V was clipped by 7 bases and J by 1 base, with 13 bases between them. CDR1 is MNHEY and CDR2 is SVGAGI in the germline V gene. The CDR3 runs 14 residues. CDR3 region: CASIGTIVNYGYTF. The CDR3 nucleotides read TGTGCCAGCATAGGGACAATAGTTAACTATGGCTACACCTTC.

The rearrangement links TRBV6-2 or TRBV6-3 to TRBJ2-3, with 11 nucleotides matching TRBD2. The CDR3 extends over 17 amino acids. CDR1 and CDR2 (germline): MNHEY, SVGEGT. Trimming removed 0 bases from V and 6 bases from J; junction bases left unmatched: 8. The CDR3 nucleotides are TGTGCCAGCAGTTACTCTATAGCGGGGGGGCCTTCTGATACGCAGTATTTT. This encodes CASSYSIAGGPSDTQYF.

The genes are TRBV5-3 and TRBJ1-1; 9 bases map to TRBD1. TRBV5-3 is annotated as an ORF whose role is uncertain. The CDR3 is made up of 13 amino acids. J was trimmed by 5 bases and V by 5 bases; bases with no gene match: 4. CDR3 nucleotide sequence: TGTGCCAGAAGAGACAGGGGGTGGACTGAAGCTTTCTTT. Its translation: CARRDRGWTEAFF.

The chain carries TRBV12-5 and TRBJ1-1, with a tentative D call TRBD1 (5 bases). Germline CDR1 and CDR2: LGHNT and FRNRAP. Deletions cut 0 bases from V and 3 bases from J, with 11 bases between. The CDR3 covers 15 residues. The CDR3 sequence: CASGLVLSGDTEAFF. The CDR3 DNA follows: TGTGCTAGTGGTTTGGTACTATCGGGGGACACTGAAGCTTTCTTT.

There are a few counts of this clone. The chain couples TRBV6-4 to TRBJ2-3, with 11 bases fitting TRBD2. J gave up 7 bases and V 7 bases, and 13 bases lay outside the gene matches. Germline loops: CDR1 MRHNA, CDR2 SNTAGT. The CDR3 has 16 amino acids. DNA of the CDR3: TGTGCCAGCAACAGAGTAGCGGGGGGGTTCCTCCATACGCAGTATTTT. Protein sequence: CASNRVAGGFLHTQYF.

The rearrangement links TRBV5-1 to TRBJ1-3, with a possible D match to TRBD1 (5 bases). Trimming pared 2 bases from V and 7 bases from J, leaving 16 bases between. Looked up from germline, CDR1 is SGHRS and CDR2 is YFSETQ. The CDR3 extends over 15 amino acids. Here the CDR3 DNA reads TGCGCCAGCAGCTTTCAGGGCTCTGGAGGGAACACCATATATTTT. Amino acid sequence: CASSFQGSGGNTIYF.

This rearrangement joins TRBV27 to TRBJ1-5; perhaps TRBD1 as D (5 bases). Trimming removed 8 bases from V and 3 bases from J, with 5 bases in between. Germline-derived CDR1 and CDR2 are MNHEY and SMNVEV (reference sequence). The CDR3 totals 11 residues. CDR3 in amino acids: CASGHNQPQHF. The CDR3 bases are TGTGCCAGCGGACACAATCAGCCCCAGCATTTT.

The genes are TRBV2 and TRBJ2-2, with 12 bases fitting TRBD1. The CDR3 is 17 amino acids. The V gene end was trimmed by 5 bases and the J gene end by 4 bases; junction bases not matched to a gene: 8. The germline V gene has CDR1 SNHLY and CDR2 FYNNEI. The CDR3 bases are TGTGCCAGCAGTAAAACCGGGACAGGGGGCGGCACCGGGGAGCTGTTTTTT. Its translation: CASSKTGTGGGTGELFF.

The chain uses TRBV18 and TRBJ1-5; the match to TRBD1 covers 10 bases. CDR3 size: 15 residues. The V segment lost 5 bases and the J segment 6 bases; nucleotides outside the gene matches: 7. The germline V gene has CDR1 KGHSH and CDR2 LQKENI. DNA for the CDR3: TGTGCCAGCTCATCGACCGGGACAGGGGTTCAGCCCCAGCATTTT. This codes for CASSSTGTGVQPQHF.

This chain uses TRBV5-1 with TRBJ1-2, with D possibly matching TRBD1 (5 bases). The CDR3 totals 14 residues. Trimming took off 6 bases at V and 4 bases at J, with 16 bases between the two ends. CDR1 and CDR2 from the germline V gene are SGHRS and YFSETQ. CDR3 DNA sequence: TGCGCCAGCACCGCAGACAGTTCATCCTATGGCTACACCTTC. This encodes CASTADSSSYGYTF.

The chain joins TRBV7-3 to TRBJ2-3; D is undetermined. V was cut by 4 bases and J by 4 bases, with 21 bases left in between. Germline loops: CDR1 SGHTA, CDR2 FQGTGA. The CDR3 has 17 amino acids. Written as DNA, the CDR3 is TGTGCCAGCAGCTCCCGAGGTGACCTCCAAGGCGCAGATACGCAGTATTTT. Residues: CASSSRGDLQGADTQYF.

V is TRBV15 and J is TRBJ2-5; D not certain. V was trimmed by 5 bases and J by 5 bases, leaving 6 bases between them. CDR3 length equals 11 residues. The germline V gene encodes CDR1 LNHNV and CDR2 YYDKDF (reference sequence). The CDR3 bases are TGTGCCACCAGCGTTGCGGAGACCCAGTACTTC. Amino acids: CATSVAETQYF.

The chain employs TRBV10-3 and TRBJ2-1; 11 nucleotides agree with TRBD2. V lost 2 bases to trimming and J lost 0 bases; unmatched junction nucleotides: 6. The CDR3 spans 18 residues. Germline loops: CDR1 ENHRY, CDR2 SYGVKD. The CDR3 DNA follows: TGTGCCATCAGTGAGCTACTAGCGGGGGCCGTCTCCTACAATGAGCAGTTCTTC. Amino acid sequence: CAISELLAGAVSYNEQFF.

The CDR3 protein is CATSTGPIGNTEAFF. The CDR3 DNA reads as TGCGCCACTTCGACAGGGCCAATCGGGAACACTGAAGCTTTCTTT. The chain has TRBV5-1 and TRBJ1-1; TRBD1 matches at 7 bases. V shed 9 bases, J shed 1 base, and the junction held 12 bases outside the gene matches. From germline, CDR1 is SGHRS and CDR2 YFSETQ. This CDR3 region has 15 residues.

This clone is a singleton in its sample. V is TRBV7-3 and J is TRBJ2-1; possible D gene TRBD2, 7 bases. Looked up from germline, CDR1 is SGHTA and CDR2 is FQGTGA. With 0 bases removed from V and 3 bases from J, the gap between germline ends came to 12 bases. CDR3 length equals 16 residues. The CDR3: CASSLTSGGHYNEQFF. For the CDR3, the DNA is TGTGCCAGCAGCTTAACTTCCGGGGGGCACTACAATGAGCAGTTCTTC.

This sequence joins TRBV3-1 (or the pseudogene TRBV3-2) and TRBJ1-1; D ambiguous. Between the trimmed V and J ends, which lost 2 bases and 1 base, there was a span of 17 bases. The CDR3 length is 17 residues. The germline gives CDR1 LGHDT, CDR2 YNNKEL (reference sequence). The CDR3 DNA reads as TGTGCCAGCAGCCAACTGAGAGGATTAGCCGCGAACACTGAAGCTTTCTTT. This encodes CASSQLRGLAANTEAFF.